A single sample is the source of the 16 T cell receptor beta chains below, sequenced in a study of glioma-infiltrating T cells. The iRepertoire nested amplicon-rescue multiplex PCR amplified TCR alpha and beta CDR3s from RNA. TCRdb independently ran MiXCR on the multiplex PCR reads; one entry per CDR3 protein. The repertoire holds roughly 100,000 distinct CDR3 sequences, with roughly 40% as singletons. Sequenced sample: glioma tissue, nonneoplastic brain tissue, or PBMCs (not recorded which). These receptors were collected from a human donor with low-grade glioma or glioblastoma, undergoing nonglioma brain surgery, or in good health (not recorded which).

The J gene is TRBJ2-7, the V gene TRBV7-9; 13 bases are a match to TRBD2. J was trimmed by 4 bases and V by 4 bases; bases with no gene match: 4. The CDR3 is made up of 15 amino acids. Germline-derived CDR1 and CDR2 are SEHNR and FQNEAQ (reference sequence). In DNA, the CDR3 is TGTGCCAGCAGCTATACTAGCGGGGGGGCTTACGAGCAGTACTTC. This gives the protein CASSYTSGGAYEQYF.

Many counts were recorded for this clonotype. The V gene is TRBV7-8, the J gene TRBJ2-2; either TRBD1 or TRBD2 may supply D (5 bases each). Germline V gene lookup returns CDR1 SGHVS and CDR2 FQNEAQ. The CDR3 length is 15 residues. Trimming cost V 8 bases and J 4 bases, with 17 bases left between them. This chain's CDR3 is CASSPGWGSTGELFF. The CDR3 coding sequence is TGTGCCAGCTCCCCCGGTTGGGGGTCCACCGGGGAGCTGTTTTTT.

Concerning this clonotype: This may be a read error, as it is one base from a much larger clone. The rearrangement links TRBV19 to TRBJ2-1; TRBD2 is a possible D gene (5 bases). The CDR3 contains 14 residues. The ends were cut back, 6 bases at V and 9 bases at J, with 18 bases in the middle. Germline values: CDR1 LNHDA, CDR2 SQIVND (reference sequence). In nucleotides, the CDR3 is TGTGCCAGTAGCCCCATGGCGGGTGCCATTGAGCAGTTCTTC. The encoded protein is CASSPMAGAIEQFF. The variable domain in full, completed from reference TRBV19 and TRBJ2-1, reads DGGITQSPKYLFRKEGQNVTLSCEQNLNHDAMYWYRQDPGQGLRLIYYSQIVNDFQKGDIAEGYSVSREKKESFPLTVTSAQKNPTAFYLCASSPMAGAIEQFFGPGTRLTVL.

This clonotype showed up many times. The CDR3 spells CASSLPGGGQETQYF. The CDR3 nucleotides are TGTGCCAGCAGCCTACCTGGGGGGGGCCAAGAGACCCAGTACTTC. The rearrangement joins TRBV7-9 to TRBJ2-5; 7 nucleotides align to TRBD2. This CDR3 comprises 15 residues. Trimming at V came to 5 bases and at J to 1 base, leaving 7 bases not matched to a gene. CDR1 and CDR2 (germline): SEHNR, FQNEAQ (reference sequence).

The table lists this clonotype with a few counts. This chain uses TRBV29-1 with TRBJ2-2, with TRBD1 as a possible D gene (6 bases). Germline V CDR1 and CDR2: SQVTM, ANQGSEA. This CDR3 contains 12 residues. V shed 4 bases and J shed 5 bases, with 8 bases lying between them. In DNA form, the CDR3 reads TGCAGCGTTGCGGACAGAACCGGGGAGCTGTTTTTT. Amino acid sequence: CSVADRTGELFF.

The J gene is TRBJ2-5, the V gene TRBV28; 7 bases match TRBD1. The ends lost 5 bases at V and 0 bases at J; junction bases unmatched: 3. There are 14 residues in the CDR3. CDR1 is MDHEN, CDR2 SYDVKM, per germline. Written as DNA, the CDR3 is TGTGCCAGCAGTGGGGACAGTTACCAAGAGACCCAGTACTTC. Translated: CASSGDSYQETQYF.

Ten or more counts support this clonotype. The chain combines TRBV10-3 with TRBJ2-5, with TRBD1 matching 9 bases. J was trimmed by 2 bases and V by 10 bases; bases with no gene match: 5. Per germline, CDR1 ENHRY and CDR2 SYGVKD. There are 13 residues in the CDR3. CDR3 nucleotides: TGTGCCACCACGACAGGGGGTCAAGAGACCCAGTACTTC. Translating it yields CATTTGGQETQYF.

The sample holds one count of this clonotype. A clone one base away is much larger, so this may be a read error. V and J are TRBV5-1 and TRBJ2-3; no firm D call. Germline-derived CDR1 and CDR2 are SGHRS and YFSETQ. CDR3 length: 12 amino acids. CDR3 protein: CASSLASDTRYF. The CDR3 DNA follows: TGCGCCAGCAGCTTGGCCTCAGATACGCGGTATTTT.

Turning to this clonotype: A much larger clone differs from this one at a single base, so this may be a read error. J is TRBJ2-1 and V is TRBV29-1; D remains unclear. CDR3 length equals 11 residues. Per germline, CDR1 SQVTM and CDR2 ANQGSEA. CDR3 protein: CSVEPYSEQFF. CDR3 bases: TGCAGCGTTGAACCTTACAGTGAGCAGTTCTTC.

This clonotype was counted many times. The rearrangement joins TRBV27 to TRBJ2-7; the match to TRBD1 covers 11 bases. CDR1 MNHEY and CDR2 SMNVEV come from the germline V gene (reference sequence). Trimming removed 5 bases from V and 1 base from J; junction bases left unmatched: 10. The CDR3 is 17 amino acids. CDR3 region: CASSPLRTGGVSYEQYF. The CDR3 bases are TGTGCCAGCAGTCCCCTCCGGACAGGGGGCGTATCCTACGAGCAGTACTTC.

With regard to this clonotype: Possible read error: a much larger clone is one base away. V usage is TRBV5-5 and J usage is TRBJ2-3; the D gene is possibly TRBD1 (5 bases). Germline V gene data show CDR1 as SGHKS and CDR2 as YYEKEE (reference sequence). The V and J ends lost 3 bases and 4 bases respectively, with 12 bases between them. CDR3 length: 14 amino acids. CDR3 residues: CASSSEWGADTQYF. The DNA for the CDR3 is TGTGCCAGCAGCTCGGAATGGGGCGCAGATACGCAGTATTTT. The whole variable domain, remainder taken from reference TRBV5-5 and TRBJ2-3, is DAGVTQSPTHLIKTRGQQVTLRCSPISGHKSVSWYQQVLGQGPQFIFQYYEKEERGRGNFPDRFSARQFPNYSSELNVNALLLGDSALYLCASSSEWGADTQYFGPGTRLTVL.

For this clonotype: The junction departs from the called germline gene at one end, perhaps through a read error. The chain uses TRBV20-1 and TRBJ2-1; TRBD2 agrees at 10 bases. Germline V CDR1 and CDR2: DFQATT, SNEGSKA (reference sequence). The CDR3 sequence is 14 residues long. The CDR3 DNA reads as TGCAGTTCAGCGGGAGGGTTCTCCTACAACGAGCAGCTCTTC. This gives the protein CSSAGGFSYNEQLF.

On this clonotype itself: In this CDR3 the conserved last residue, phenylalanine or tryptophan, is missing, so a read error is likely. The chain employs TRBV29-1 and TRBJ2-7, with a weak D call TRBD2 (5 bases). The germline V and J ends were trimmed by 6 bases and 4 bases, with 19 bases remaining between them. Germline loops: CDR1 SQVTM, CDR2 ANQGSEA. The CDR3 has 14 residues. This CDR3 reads CSVGEDRERYEQYS. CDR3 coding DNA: TGCAGCGTCGGAGAAGATAGGGAGAGGTACGAGCAGTACTCC.

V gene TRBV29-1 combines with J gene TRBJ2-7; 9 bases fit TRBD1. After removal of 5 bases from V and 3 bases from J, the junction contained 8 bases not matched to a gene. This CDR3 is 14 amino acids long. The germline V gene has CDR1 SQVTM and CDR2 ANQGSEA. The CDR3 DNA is TGCAGCGTTACGGCCGTGACAGGGGGCTACGAGCAGTACTTC. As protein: CSVTAVTGGYEQYF.

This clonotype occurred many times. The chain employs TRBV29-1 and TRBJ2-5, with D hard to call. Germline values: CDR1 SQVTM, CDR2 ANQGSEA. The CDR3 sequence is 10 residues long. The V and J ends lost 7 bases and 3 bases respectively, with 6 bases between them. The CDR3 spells CSAREETQYF. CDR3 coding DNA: TGCAGCGCCAGAGAAGAGACCCAGTACTTC.

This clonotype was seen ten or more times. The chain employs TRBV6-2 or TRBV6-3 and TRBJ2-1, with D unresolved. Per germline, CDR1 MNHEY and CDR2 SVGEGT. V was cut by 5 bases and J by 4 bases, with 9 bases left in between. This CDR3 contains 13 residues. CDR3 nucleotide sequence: TGTGCCAGCAGTAAATCCCTATACAATGAGCAGTTCTTC. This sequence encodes CASSKSLYNEQFF.